The clone carrying this TCR beta chain was picked up one time. Clones were sequenced by immunoSEQ multiplex PCR, and TCRdb holds only the in-frame ones, with some missing. The sample lists 65,000 to 90,000 clones, about 89% occurring once. The sample is drawn from a study of blood T cell repertoires in COVID-19. The sample was peripheral blood. The origin of this receptor is a man aged 45 to 65 with acute or convalescent COVID-19.

The DNA for the CDR3 is TGTGCCAGCAGCCAAGGCCAATTCCGGGAAGATACGCAGTATTTT. Its translation is CASSQGQFREDTQYF. The chain couples TRBV4-2 to TRBJ2-3; maybe TRBD2 (5 bases). V was clipped by 1 base and J by 5 bases, with 13 bases between them. This CDR3 has 15 amino acids. Germline assignment: CDR1 LGHNA and CDR2 YNFKEQ.